These 9 T cell receptor beta chains came from one sample sequenced in a study of long-term antiretroviral therapy in people with HIV. immunoSEQ v3.0 was run at survey level. The protocol was immunoSEQ multiplex PCR, while the TCRdb copy is restricted to in-frame clones and leaves out a portion. This sample has 42,000 or so clones, with around 85% found just once. The material was unsorted PBMCs, obtained 3.1 years after starting antiretroviral therapy. The receptors were gathered from a woman between 45 and 60 years old with HIV.

The rearrangement uses TRBV9 and TRBJ1-4; D unresolved. Germline lookup yields CDR1 SGDLS and CDR2 YYNGEE. Trimming cost V 2 bases and J 4 bases, with 12 bases left between them. The CDR3 has 15 amino acids. DNA for the CDR3: TGTGCCAGCAGCGTGGGGATCGTCGGTAATGAAAAACTGTTTTTT. The encoded protein is CASSVGIVGNEKLFF.

The chain uses TRBV15 and TRBJ2-7; 10 bases are shared with TRBD2. Per the germline V gene, CDR1 is LNHNV and CDR2 is YYDKDF (reference sequence). Trimming took 3 bases from V and 6 from J; bases not matched to a gene: 5. The CDR3 sequence is 14 residues long. The CDR3 region is CATSRGAGGVEQYF. The DNA of the CDR3 is TGTGCCACCAGCAGGGGAGCGGGGGGGGTCGAGCAGTACTTC.

The chain has TRBV19 and TRBJ2-5; D remains unclear. Trimming removed 4 bases from V and 2 bases from J, with 11 bases in between. The CDR3 totals 14 residues. Germline V gives CDR1 LNHDA, CDR2 SQIVND (reference sequence). The CDR3 region is CASSRDTEQETQYF. The CDR3 coding sequence is TGTGCCAGTAGTAGAGACACAGAACAAGAGACCCAGTACTTC.

The chain carries TRBV7-3 and TRBJ2-1; D call uncertain. This CDR3 contains 15 residues. The V and J ends lost 1 base and 9 bases respectively, with 16 bases between them. Germline-derived CDR1 and CDR2 are SGHTA and FQGTGA. In DNA, the CDR3 is TGTGCCAGCAGCTTAAACCCAGGACGCCTCGGTGAGCAGTTCTTC. Translating it yields CASSLNPGRLGEQFF.

In its sample, this clone was seen once. V gene TRBV7-9 combines with J gene TRBJ1-6; D is uncertain. Germline values: CDR1 SEHNR, CDR2 FQNEAQ (reference sequence). With 4 bases removed from V and 5 bases from J, the gap between germline ends came to 15 bases. The CDR3 sequence is 16 residues long. The CDR3 loop reads CASSSPGSRHNSPLHF. For the CDR3, the DNA is TGTGCCAGCAGCTCCCCGGGGAGCAGACATAATTCACCCCTCCACTTT. The full variable domain, in which reference TRBV7-9 and TRBJ1-6 provide the parts outside the CDR3, is DTGVSQNPRHKITKRGQNVTFRCDPISEHNRLYWYRQTLGQGPEFLTYFQNEAQLEKSRLLSDRFSAERPKGSFSTLEIQRTEQGDSAMYLCASSSPGSRHNSPLHFGNGTRLTVT.

V usage is TRBV7-9 and J usage is TRBJ1-1; TRBD1 matches 9 bases. Germline V gives CDR1 SEHNR, CDR2 FQNEAQ (reference sequence). Unmatched junction bases numbered 10, after V lost 5 bases and J lost 0 bases. This CDR3 has 17 amino acids. Here the CDR3 DNA reads TGTGCCAGCAGCCCAACCGACAGGGGGAGGATGAACACTGAAGCTTTCTTT. This gives the protein CASSPTDRGRMNTEAFF.

J is TRBJ2-1 and V is TRBV5-1; TRBD1 aligns across 7 bases. Looked up from germline, CDR1 is SGHRS and CDR2 is YFSETQ. This CDR3 is built from 15 residues. V dropped 5 bases and J dropped 6; count of bases not matched to a gene: 11. The CDR3 region is CASSGVQGPSNEQFF. CDR3 coding DNA: TGCGCCAGCAGTGGCGTACAGGGGCCTTCCAATGAGCAGTTCTTC.

The genes are TRBV27 and TRBJ1-2; 7 bases are shared with TRBD1. CDR1 is MNHEY, CDR2 SMNVEV, per germline (reference sequence). The CDR3 has 13 amino acids. The J segment lost 4 bases and the V segment lost 6 bases, leaving 5 bases of the junction unmatched. DNA for the CDR3: TGTGCCAGCAGGTTGGGACAGAGCTATGGCTACACCTTC. Translating gives CASRLGQSYGYTF.

This chain joins TRBV7-2 and TRBJ1-2; possible D gene TRBD1, 5 bases. V lost 1 base and J 2 bases, leaving 11 bases between the germline ends. CDR3 size: 15 residues. The germline V gene has CDR1 SGHTA and CDR2 FQGNSA. The CDR3 loop reads CASSLEVAGNYGYTF. The CDR3 DNA sequence: TGTGCCAGCAGCTTAGAAGTGGCAGGGAACTATGGCTACACCTTC. The full variable domain, rest sourced from reference TRBV7-2 and TRBJ1-2, is GAGVSQSPSNKVTEKGKDVELRCDPISGHTALYWYRQSLGQGLEFLIYFQGNSAPDKSGLPSDRFSAERTGGSVSTLTIQRTQQEDSAVYLCASSLEVAGNYGYTFGSGTRLTVV.